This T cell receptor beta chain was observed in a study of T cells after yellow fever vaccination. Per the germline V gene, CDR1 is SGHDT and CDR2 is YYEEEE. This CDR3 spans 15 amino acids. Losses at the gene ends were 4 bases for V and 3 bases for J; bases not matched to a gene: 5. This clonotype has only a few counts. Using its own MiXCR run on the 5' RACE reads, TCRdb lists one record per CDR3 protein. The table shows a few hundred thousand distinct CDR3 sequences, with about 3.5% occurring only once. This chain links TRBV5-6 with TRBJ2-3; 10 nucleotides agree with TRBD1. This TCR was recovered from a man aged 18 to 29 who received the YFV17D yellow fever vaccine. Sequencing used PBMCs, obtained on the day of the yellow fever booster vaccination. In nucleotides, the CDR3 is TGTGCCAGCAGCCGCGACAGGGGGCAAACAGATACGCAGTATTTT. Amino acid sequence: CASSRDRGQTDTQYF. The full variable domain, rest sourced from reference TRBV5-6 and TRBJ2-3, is DAGVTQSPTHLIKTRGQQVTLRCSPKSGHDTVSWYQQALGQGPQFIFQYYEEEERQRGNFPDRFSGHQFPNYSSELNVNALLLGDSALYLCASSRDRGQTDTQYFGPGTRLTVL.